A single sample gave rise to the 7 T cell receptor beta chains below, sequenced in a study of OX40 agonist ivuxolimab in advanced cancers. The assay was immunoSEQ multiplex PCR, and TCRdb's table has in-frame clones only and misses some. The sample has about 60,000 clones, roughly nine tenths seen once. This specimen consisted of CD4+ or CD8+ T cells sorted from blood, obtained in a trial of the OX40 agonist ivuxolimab. The origin of the receptors is an adult with an advanced solid tumor such as melanoma, head and neck, liver or kidney cancer.

The V gene is TRBV13, the J gene TRBJ2-2; TRBD1 matches 7 bases. Germline CDR1 reads PRHDT; CDR2 reads FYEKMQ (reference sequence). J was trimmed by 1 base and V by 8 bases; bases with no gene match: 4. The CDR3 contains 14 residues. CDR3 residues: CASSGQENTGELFF. The CDR3 DNA reads as TGTGCCAGCTCAGGACAGGAGAACACCGGGGAGCTGTTTTTT.

This chain links TRBV19 with TRBJ2-1, with D hard to call. The CDR3 has 14 residues. Deletions cut 5 bases from V and 6 bases from J, with 14 bases between. CDR1 LNHDA and CDR2 SQIVND come from the germline V gene (reference sequence). DNA of the CDR3: TGTGCCAGTAGTCGGATAGGGTTGGGCAATGAGCAGTTCTTC. Translating it yields CASSRIGLGNEQFF.

The chain combines TRBV4-2 with TRBJ2-4, with D possibly being TRBD2 (5 bases). Germline loops: CDR1 LGHNA, CDR2 YNFKEQ. Between the trimmed V and J ends, which lost 0 bases and 4 bases, there was a span of 19 bases. CDR3 size: 18 residues. CDR3 in DNA: TGTGCCAGCAGCCAAGATTATAGGGCTACTAGTACGAAAAACATTCAGTACTTC. Protein product: CASSQDYRATSTKNIQYF.

This sequence joins TRBV12-5 and TRBJ2-7; unclear D gene. Germline CDR1 reads LGHNT; CDR2 reads FRNRAP. CDR3 length equals 13 residues. V dropped 5 bases and J dropped 3 bases, with 11 bases sitting between them. The CDR3 DNA is TGTGCTAGTGGTATCGACTCCAACTACGAGCAGTACTTC. It is translated as CASGIDSNYEQYF.

The rearrangement uses TRBV5-6 and TRBJ1-4; D is unclear. V shed 4 bases and J shed 8 bases, with 18 bases lying between them. The CDR3 is 15 amino acids. CDR1 SGHDT and CDR2 YYEEEE come from the germline V gene. This CDR3 reads CASSGPKEGKEKLFF. CDR3 bases: TGTGCCAGCAGCGGGCCCAAAGAGGGCAAAGAAAAACTGTTTTTT.

This clone was recorded only once. The CDR3 nucleotides are TGTGCCAGCAGCTCGATAGACAGGGTAGCCTATGGCTACACCTTC. It is translated as CASSSIDRVAYGYTF. The rearrangement uses TRBV7-9 and TRBJ1-2; 7 bases are shared with TRBD1. The CDR3 has 15 residues. With V trimmed by 4 bases and J by 4 bases, 9 bases remained unmatched. The germline V gene has CDR1 SEHNR and CDR2 FQNEAQ (reference sequence).

The CDR3 sequence: CASSWKIGTSGGISYNEQFF. For the CDR3, the DNA is TGTGCCAGCAGCTGGAAGATCGGGACTAGCGGGGGGATCTCCTACAATGAGCAGTTCTTC. The chain carries TRBV13 and TRBJ2-1; 15 bases map to TRBD2. The CDR3 has 20 amino acids. Trimming at V came to 4 bases and at J to 0 bases, leaving 10 bases not matched to a gene. The germline V gene has CDR1 PRHDT and CDR2 FYEKMQ (reference sequence).